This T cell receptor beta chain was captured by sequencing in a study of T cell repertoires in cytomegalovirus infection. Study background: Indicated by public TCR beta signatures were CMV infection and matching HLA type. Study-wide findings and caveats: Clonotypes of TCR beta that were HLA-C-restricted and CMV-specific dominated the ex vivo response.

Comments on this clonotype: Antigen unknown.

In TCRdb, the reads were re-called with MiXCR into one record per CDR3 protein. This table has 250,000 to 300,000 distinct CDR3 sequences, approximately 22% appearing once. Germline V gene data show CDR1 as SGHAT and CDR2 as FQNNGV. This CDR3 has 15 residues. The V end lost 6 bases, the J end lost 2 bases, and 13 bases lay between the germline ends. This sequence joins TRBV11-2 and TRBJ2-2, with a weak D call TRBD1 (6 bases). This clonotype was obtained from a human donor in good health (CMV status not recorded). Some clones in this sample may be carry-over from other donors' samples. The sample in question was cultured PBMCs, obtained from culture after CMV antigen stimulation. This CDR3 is CASRTTGSNTGELFF. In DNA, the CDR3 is TGTGCCAGCAGGACTACAGGGAGCAACACCGGGGAGCTGTTTTTT.